This entry describes one T cell receptor (beta chain). In this sample, this clone turned up once. Its recognized antigen is unknown. No qualities accompany the bases; no much larger clone lies one base away. The immunoSEQ Assay, a bias-controlled multiplex PCR, was used to amplify TCRbeta CDR3 regions from genomic DNA. The published analysis was carried out like this. The number of nucleated cells in each sample was estimated from the amplification of reference gene primers within the assay. To quantify the absolute abundance of each unique TCRbeta CDR3 rearrangement, sequence reads were collapsed and filtered. For each sample, productive Simpson clonality was calculated by taking the square root of Simpson's diversity index across productive rearrangements. In TCRdb, the immuneACCESS table is reduced to in-frame sequences with V and J assigned. These tables do not hold every clone; where another copy was compared, an unresolved V gene accounts for under half, and the others remain unexplained. V, J and clone size derive from that table, while D and trimming were established from the DNA sequence. The sample table shows fewer than 200,000 clones, and roughly 84% are seen once. Of the sample, 1.1% falls within the top ten clones.

The CDR3 runs 14 residues from the cysteine to the phenylalanine. The read is trimmed to its CDR3 DNA, 42 bases read in frame from base 1. From a lookup of the germline V gene (reference sequence), CDR1 and CDR2 are LGHDT and YNNKEL. Trimming takes 1 base from V and 2 bases from J, and the germline ends sit 7 bases apart. These data originate in a study of blood T cell repertoires in COVID-19 (dated by TCRdb to the early 2020s). About the investigation overall: Collaborator samples came from the United States, Italy and Spain and covered acute and convalescent phases of COVID-19. The samples were drawn from two sources: the first 160 participants of the ongoing ImmuneRACE study, and 1,200 or so subjects contributed by 6 global collaborators. The repertoires were made available in a free public database intended to serve as a resource for research on the immune response to SARS-CoV-2. The prospective study material was composed of cDNA or gDNA derived from T cells, B-cell-depleted T cells, or PBMCs. Subjects who had been exposed to COVID-19, were actively infected with it, or had recovered from it provided the deeply sampled blood TCRbeta repertoires that made up the dataset. The sample metadata nearly always contained a de-identified subject ID, COVID-19 status, age in years and sex. HLA class I and class II types, where available, came from metadata supplied by the sample provider rather than from assay-based typing. What the authors observed across the whole study: Clinical and demographic metadata were provided uncurated, with the amount varying by source and participant.

The collaborating institutions used their own protocols to collect whole blood in K2EDTA tubes. For TCRbeta analysis, collaborators shipped samples in one of three forms: frozen whole blood, isolated PBMCs, or DNA extracted from either of those sample types. The chain couples TRBV3-1 (or the pseudogene TRBV3-2) to TRBJ2-3; the D gene lacks a confident call. Sequencing was performed on peripheral blood. The receptor comes from a man aged 35 to 55 with acute or convalescent COVID-19. The CDR3 reads as follows: CASSQGRVTDTQYF. The DNA is TGTGCCAGCAGCCAAGGCCGGGTCACAGATACGCAGTATTTT.